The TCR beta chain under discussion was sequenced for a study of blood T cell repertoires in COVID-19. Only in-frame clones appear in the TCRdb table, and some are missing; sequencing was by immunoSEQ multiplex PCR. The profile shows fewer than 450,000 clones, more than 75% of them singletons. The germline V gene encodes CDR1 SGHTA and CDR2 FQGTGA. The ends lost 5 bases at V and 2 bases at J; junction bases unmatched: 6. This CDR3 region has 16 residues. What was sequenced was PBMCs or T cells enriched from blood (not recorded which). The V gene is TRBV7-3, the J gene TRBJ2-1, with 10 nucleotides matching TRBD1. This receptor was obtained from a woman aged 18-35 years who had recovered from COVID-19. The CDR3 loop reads CASSPGTGDPYNEQFF. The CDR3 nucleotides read TGTGCCAGCAGCCCCGGGACAGGGGACCCCTACAATGAGCAGTTCTTC. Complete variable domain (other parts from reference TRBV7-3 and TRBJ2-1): GAGVSQTPSNKVTEKGKYVELRCDPISGHTALYWYRQSLGQGPEFLIYFQGTGAADDSGLPNDRFFAVRPEGSVSTLKIQRTERGDSAVYLCASSPGTGDPYNEQFFGPGTRLTVL.